The present TCR beta chain was sequenced within a study of metastatic and nonmetastatic thyroid tumors. Thyroid surgery took place with no prior treatment in any patient. This clone was detected many times. CDR3 length: 12 residues. The germline CDR1 and CDR2 sequences are KGHDR and SFDVKD. The germline V and J ends were trimmed by 7 bases and 8 bases, with 13 bases remaining between them. Original analysis: A papillary thyroid cancer distant-metastasis classifier was built from CDR3 differences across clinicopathological groups. With MiXCR, TCRdb called clones anew from the PCR reads. V and J calls and clone size were set by TCRdb, not the authors. The data show about 16,000 clones, around 30% seen once.

The chain links TRBV24-1 to TRBJ1-2; possibly TRBD1 for D (5 bases). Material: tumor tissue. The sequence was collected from a female donor with papillary thyroid cancer or a benign thyroid nodule (not recorded which). Some clones in this sample may be carry-over from other donors' samples. CDR3 sequence reads: CATRGGREGYTF. As DNA, the CDR3 is TGTGCCACCAGGGGTGGCAGGGAGGGCTACACCTTC.